This T cell receptor (beta chain) was sequenced during a study of Ad26.COV2.S vaccination and SARS-CoV-2 variants. Germline V gene sequence: CDR1 SQVTM, CDR2 ANQGSEA. The V end lost 7 bases, the J end lost 5 bases, and 11 bases lay between the germline ends. The CDR3 consists of 11 residues. The repertoire was sequenced with immunoSEQ multiplex PCR; TCRdb's copy has only in-frame clones and lacks some. The table includes 350,000 to 600,000 clones, 89% detected once. Noted treatment: around 19 received Ad26.COV2.S at low or high dose, single or two shots; five or six received placebo; per-sample allocation not given. It was on day 63 after the first vaccine or placebo injection that samples were taken.

This TCR came from a person aged 18 to 65 who received the Ad26.COV2.S COVID-19 vaccine or a placebo. The material was peripheral blood, obtained in a trial of Ad26.COV2.S vaccine versus placebo. The V gene is TRBV29-1, the J gene TRBJ2-5; D possibly corresponds to TRBD2 (5 bases). The CDR3 loop reads CSAGLGETQYF. For the CDR3, the DNA is TGCAGCGCAGGACTCGGGGAGACCCAGTACTTC.